This TCR beta chain was sequenced for a study of blood T cell repertoires in COVID-19. Study-wide context: The United States, Italy and Spain were the sources of the acute and convalescent COVID-19 samples.

The germline V gene has CDR1 LNHDA and CDR2 SQIVND (reference sequence). V was shortened by 3 bases and J by 4 bases, with 13 bases between the two germline ends. This CDR3 has 16 residues. In the original workflow: Amplifying reference gene primers gave estimates of nucleated cell counts. Sequencing used immunoSEQ multiplex PCR; TCRdb keeps in-frame clones, though not all of them. V, J and clone size are taken as reported in that table, and D and trimming were inferred from the DNA itself. Here the sample spans fewer than 350,000 clones, approximately 83% being singletons. Material for sequencing was PBMCs or T cells enriched from blood (not recorded which). The source is a woman in her thirties or forties with acute COVID-19. The rearrangement uses TRBV19 and TRBJ1-6; D is unresolved. The CDR3 bases are TGTGCCAGTAGTATCGACGTGGGGAGGTATAATTCACCCCTCCACTTT. Its translation: CASSIDVGRYNSPLHF.